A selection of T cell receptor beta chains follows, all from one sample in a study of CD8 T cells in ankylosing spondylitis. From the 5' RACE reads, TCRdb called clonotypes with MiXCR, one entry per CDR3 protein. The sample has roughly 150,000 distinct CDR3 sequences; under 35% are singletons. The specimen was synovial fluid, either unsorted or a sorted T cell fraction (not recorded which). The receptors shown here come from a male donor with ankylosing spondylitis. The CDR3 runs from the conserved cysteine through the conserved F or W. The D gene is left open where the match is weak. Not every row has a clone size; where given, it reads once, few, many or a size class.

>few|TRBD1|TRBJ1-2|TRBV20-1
CSAGDRDGYTF
TGCAGTGCTGGGGACAGGGACGGCTACACCTTC
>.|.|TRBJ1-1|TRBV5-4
CASSLGSEMNTEAFF
TGTGCCAGCAGCTTGGGTTCAGAAATGAACACTGAAGCTTTCTTT
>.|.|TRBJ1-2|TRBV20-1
CSARVWGTGYTF
TGCAGTGCCCGAGTGTGGGGTACTGGCTACACCTTC
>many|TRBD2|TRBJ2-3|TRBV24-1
CATSVPSGGPRTDTQYF
TGTGCCACCAGTGTGCCTAGCGGGGGGCCCCGCACAGATACGCAGTATTTT
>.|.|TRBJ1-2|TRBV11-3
CASSLGGLVSYGYTF
TGTGCCAGCAGCTTAGGCGGGCTCGTGAGCTATGGCTACACCTTC
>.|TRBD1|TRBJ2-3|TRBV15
CATSRGDRTKDTQYF
TGTGCCACCAGCAGGGGGGACAGAACGAAAGATACGCAGTATTTT
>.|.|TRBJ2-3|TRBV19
CASSGPGTDTQYF
TGTGCCAGTAGCGGCCCGGGGACAGATACGCAGTATTTT
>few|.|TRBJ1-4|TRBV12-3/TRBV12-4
CASSVRRGTSNEKLFF
TGTGCCAGCAGTGTGCGGCGAGGGACTTCTAATGAAAAACTGTTTTTT
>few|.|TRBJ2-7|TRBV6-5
CASSYRSSSYEQYF
TGTGCCAGCAGTTACAGGTCGAGCTCCTACGAGCAGTACTTC
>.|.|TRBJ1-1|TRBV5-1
CASSLGPTGTVNTEAFF
TGCGCCAGCAGCTTGGGCCCCACCGGGACGGTTAACACTGAAGCTTTCTTT
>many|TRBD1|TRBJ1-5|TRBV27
CASSSGQGAQPQHF
TGTGCCAGCAGTTCTGGACAGGGCGCTCAGCCCCAGCATTTT
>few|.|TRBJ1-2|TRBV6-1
CASSEDRANYGYTF
TGTGCCAGCAGTGAAGACAGGGCTAACTATGGCTACACCTTC
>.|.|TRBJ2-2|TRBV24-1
CAAWDRGNTGELFF
TGTGCCGCCTGGGACCGGGGGAACACCGGGGAGCTGTTTTTT
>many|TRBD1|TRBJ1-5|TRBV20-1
CSARRRDRGFNQPQHF
TGCAGTGCTAGGAGGAGGGACAGGGGGTTCAATCAGCCCCAGCATTTT
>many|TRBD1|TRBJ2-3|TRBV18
CASSPGQVSTDTQYF
TGTGCCAGCTCACCAGGACAGGTCTCCACAGATACGCAGTATTTT
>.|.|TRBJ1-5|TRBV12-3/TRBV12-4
CASSFGQGPQHF
TGTGCCAGCAGTTTTGGGCAGGGGCCCCAGCATTTT
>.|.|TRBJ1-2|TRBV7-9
CASSLDSSYGYTF
TGTGCCAGCAGCTTAGATTCCTCTTATGGCTACACCTTC